The present entry profiles one T cell receptor beta chain with its context. Its antigen remains unidentified. These data belong to a study of Ad26.COV2.S vaccination and SARS-CoV-2 variants. Using immunoSEQ multiplex PCR, the repertoire was profiled, and TCRdb retains in-frame clones only, with some absent. This sample has a few hundred thousand clones; about nine tenths occur once, and the top ten carry around 5.5%. Study findings and constraints: Breadth, reportedly substantial, characterized the spike-specific CD8+ and CD4+ T cell responses after vaccination. TCR breadth and depth estimates may have understated total T cell responses. Measurement of non-spike TCR breadth gave similar results in vaccine and placebo recipients.

Treatment of the sample: 15 to 20 received Ad26.COV2.S at low or high dose, single or two shots; roughly five received placebo; per-sample allocation not given. The study sampled participants on day 63 after the first vaccine or placebo injection. Vaccination employed an Ad26 vector expressing the Wuhan-strain SARS-CoV-2 spike. Here the sequenced sample was peripheral blood, taken in a trial of Ad26.COV2.S vaccine versus placebo. This TCR came from a person aged 18-60 years who received the Ad26.COV2.S COVID-19 vaccine or a placebo.

The DNA for the CDR3 is TGTGCCAGCAGCCATCCAATCTGGACAGGCGTAATCTATGGCTACACCTTC. It yields the protein CASSHPIWTGVIYGYTF. The rearrangement uses TRBV28 and TRBJ1-2; TRBD1 matches 7 bases. Germline V lookup: CDR1 MDHEN, CDR2 SYDVKM. The CDR3 length is 17 residues. J gave up 4 bases and V 6 bases, and 17 bases lay outside the gene matches.